This T cell receptor beta chain was sequenced for a study of identical twins (TCRdb year 2016). Background on the whole study: To test whether fetal clonotypes persist, the study used deep sequencing on TCR alpha and beta repertoires from monozygotic twins, unrelated adults of various ages, and cord blood. To rule out contamination, the twin experiments were replicated at different times with different library preparation protocols. The research as a whole found: A weaker excess of twin sharing was found in beta out-of-frame sequences because the signal-to-noise ratio was lowered by fewer shared sequences. Because the same donors could not be followed over many years, the conclusions relied on cross-sectional statistical analysis. Zero-insertion analyses could be partly confounded by invariant T cells such as MAIT and iNKT, although diverse VJ usage argued against such confounding for most clonotypes. Out-of-frame TCR alpha sequences shared between twins showed an excess of low generation-probability sequences compared with coincidental sharing between unrelated individuals. Recombination models systematically underestimated out-of-frame TCR alpha sharing in monozygotic twins but agreed with sharing between unrelated individuals. Abundant cord blood beta clonotypes had fewer insertions, young adult naive repertoires showed a similar but weaker trend, and memory repertoires showed no such trend.

The library was generated by 5' RACE. The instrument was an Illumina HiSeq 2000. Template switching added a universal primer binding site, and the final cDNA carried a unique molecular identifier that allowed TCR cDNA molecules to be counted accurately. Specific primers in the conserved constant-segment region were used to synthesize first-strand cDNA for TCR alpha and beta chains. To control for contamination, every cDNA library carried two barcodes: a SMART-Mk sample barcode plus Illumina barcodes. TruSeq adapter sequences along with Illumina sample barcodes were introduced in two successive PCR steps. The TCR alpha and beta cDNA libraries were sequenced on the Illumina HiSeq platform using custom primers. Regarding the original processing steps: Raw reads were processed with MiGEC to extract unique molecular identifiers, and MiXCR was used to determine CDR3 positions. Recombination models were inferred per individual with the repgenHMM and IGoR tools using an EM algorithm. The tcR package in R was used for shared clonotype analysis, with sharing normalized by the product of cloneset sizes. To study raw recombination free of thymic and clonal selection effects, out-of-frame nonproductive sequences were analyzed. TCRdb's own reprocessing of the public reads used fastp at Q25 and MiXCR and kept productive beta chains. Rows matching on CDR3 protein sequence are summarized as one entry with the most common DNA and genes. The V and J calls shown here were made by TCRdb, not taken from the authors' results. This sample gives under 1 million distinct CDR3 sequences in total; 9% to 15% of them show up just once. The top ten clonotypes cover about 1.6% of the sample.

From the cysteine through the phenylalanine, the CDR3 covers 15 amino acids. The DNA shown is the 45-base CDR3, in frame from base 1. From V the trimming removes 3 bases and from J it removes 3 bases, while the gene matches leave 4 bases of the junction unaccounted for. All donors were healthy Caucasians. Three pairs of female monozygotic twins, all aged about 18 to 30 years, made up the twin cohort. RNA for TCR libraries was isolated from peripheral blood mononuclear cells. This clonotype was seen only a few times. Its binding antigen is unknown. Nothing much larger sits one base from this clone, and base qualities are not available. The data were also submitted as part of a second study, on yellow fever vaccine responses in identical twins. As the second study states: The T cell response to vaccination in identical twins was reported by the authors to appear partly convergent and partly personalized. The study precisely tracked vaccine-responding T cell clones in identical twins.

The sequence came from a woman between 18 and 29 years old in good health. Sequenced material: PBMCs. The receptor chain draws on TRBV12-3 or TRBV12-4 and TRBJ1-4; TRBD1 aligns with 7 central bases. The DNA reads as follows: TGTGCCAGCAGTTTCGGGGGGACAGCTAATGAAAAACTGTTTTTT. Its translation is CASSFGGTANEKLFF.